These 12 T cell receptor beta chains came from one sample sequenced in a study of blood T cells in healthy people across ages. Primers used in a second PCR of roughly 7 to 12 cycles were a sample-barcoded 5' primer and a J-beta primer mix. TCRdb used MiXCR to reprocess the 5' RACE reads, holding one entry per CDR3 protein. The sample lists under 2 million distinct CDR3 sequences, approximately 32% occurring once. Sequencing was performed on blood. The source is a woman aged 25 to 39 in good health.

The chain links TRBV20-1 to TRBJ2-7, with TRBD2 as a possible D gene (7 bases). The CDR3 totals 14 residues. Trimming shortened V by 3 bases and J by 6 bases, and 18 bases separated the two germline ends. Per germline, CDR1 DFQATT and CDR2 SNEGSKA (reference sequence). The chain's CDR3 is CSASWWGGCSEQYF. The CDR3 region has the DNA TGCAGTGCTAGCTGGTGGGGGGGCTGTTCCGAGCAGTACTTC.

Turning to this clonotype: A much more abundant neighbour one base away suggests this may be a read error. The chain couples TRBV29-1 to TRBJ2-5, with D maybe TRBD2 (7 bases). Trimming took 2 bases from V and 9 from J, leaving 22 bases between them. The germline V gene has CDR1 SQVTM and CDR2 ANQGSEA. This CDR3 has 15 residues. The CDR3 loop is CSVERGTGGPEAQYF. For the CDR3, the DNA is TGCAGCGTTGAAAGAGGAACGGGGGGCCCGGAGGCCCAGTACTTC.

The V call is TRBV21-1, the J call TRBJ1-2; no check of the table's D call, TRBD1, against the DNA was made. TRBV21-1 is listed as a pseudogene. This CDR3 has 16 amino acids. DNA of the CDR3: TGTGCCAGCAGCAAAGCGCGGGACAGGGGTCCAGGTGGCTACACCTTC. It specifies CASSKARDRGPGGYTF.

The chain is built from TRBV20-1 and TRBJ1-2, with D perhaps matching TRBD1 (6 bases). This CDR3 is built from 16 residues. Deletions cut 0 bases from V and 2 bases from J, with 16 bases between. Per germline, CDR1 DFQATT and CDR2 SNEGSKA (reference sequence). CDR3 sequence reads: CSARDPSGVSNYGYTF. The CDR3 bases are TGCAGTGCTAGAGACCCATCAGGGGTTTCAAACTATGGCTACACCTTC.

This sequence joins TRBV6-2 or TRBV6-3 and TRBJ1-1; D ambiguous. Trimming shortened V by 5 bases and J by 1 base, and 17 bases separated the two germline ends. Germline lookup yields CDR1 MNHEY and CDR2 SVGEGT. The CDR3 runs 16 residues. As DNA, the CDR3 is TGTGCCAGCAGTCCTCATCTCGGACGGACGAACACTGAAGCTTTCTTT. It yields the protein CASSPHLGRTNTEAFF.

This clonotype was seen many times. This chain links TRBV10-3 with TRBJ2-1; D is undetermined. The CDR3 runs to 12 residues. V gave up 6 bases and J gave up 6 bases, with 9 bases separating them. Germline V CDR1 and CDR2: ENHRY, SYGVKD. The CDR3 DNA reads TGTGCCATCAGCCAAGCCAGCAATGAGCAGTTCTTC. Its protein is CAISQASNEQFF.

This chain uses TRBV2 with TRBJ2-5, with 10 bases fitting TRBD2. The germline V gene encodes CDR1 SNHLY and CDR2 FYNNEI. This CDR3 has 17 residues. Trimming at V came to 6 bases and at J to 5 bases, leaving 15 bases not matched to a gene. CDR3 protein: CASSGGALAGVMETQYF. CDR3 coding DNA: TGTGCCAGCAGCGGAGGCGCTCTAGCGGGAGTGATGGAGACCCAGTACTTC. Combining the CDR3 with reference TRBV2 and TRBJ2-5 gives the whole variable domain EPEVTQTPSHQVTQMGQEVILRCVPISNHLYFYWYRQILGQKVEFLVSFYNNEISEKSEIFDDQFSVERPDGSNFTLKIRSTKLEDSAMYFCASSGGALAGVMETQYFGPGTRLLVL.

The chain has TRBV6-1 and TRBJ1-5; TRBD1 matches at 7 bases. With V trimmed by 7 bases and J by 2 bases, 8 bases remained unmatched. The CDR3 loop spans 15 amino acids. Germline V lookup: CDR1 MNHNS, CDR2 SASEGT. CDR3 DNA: TGTGCCAGCATTCGAGACAGGGTCGGCAATCAGCCCCAGCATTTT. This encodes CASIRDRVGNQPQHF.

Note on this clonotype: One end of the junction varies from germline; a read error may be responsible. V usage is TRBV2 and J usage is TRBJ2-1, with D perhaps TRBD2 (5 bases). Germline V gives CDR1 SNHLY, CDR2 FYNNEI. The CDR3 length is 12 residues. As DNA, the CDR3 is TGTGCCAGCGGGCCCCACACCGGGGAGCTGTTCTTC. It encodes CASGPHTGELFF.

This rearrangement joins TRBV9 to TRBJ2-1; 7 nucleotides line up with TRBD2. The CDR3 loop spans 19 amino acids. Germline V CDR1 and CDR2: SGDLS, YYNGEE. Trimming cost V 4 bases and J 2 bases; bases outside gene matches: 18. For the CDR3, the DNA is TGTGCCAGCAGCCTGACACCAGATCGACCGGGAGGCCCCTACAATGAGCAGTTCTTC. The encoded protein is CASSLTPDRPGGPYNEQFF.

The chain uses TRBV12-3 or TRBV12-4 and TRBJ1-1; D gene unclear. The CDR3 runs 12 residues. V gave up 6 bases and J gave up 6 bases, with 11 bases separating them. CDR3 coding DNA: TGTGCCAGCAGCCCTGGGTGGGCTGAAGCTTTCTTT. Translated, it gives CASSPGWAEAFF.

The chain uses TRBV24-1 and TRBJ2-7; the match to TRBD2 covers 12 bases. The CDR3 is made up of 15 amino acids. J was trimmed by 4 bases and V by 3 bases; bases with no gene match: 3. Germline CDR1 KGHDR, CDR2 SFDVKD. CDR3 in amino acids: CATSDRTSGAYEQYF. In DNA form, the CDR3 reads TGTGCCACCAGTGATCGGACTAGCGGGGCTTACGAGCAGTACTTC.